The 22 T cell receptor beta chains given below trace back to one sample, sequenced in a study of cytomegalovirus exposure and HLA in healthy donors. Primers: 60 Vbeta forward and 13 Jbeta reverse. Clones were read by immunoSEQ multiplex PCR, and TCRdb kept only the in-frame ones, dropping some. The sample has about 120,000 clones, approximately 83% seen once; the top ten hold approximately 3.5%. Sequencing was done on a sample of PBMCs. The receptor set was obtained from a middle-aged woman in good health and CMV-seropositive.

This clone was counted once. The V and J genes are TRBV5-1 and TRBJ1-2, with D perhaps matching TRBD1 (5 bases). The CDR3 loop spans 13 amino acids. Germline V gene sequence: CDR1 SGHRS, CDR2 YFSETQ. Between the trimmed V and J ends, which lost 4 bases and 8 bases, there was a span of 15 bases. CDR3 sequence reads: CASSPARVEGYTF. As DNA, the CDR3 is TGCGCCAGCAGCCCGGCCAGGGTGGAGGGCTACACCTTC.

The rearrangement uses TRBV27 and TRBJ1-1, with TRBD1 as a possible D gene (5 bases). Looked up from germline, CDR1 is MNHEY and CDR2 is SMNVEV (reference sequence). The CDR3 sequence is 18 residues long. V lost 5 bases and J 0 bases, leaving 22 bases between the germline ends. CDR3 nucleotides: TGTGCCAGCAGTCTACGGTCCCTTTGGGGACTCTTGAACACTGAAGCTTTCTTT. Its translation is CASSLRSLWGLLNTEAFF.

The rearrangement uses TRBV6-1 and TRBJ2-1; TRBD2 agrees at 11 bases. The CDR3 sequence is 16 residues long. V was pared by 1 base and J by 3 bases, with 2 bases of the junction left unmatched. Germline V gene data show CDR1 as MNHNS and CDR2 as SASEGT. The CDR3 DNA reads TGTGCCAGCAGTGAAGGACTAGCGGGGTTCTACAATGAGCAGTTCTTC. It yields the protein CASSEGLAGFYNEQFF.

The J gene is TRBJ1-4, the V gene TRBV10-1, with TRBD1 matching over 7 bases. After removal of 3 bases from V and 5 bases from J, the junction contained 3 bases not matched to a gene. The CDR3 is made up of 14 amino acids. Germline values: CDR1 WNHNN, CDR2 SYGVQD (reference sequence). The CDR3 spells CASSEGTVNEKLFF. The CDR3 coding sequence is TGCGCCAGCAGTGAAGGGACAGTAAATGAAAAACTGTTTTTT.

This chain links TRBV27 with TRBJ2-5; 9 bases align to TRBD1. J was trimmed by 9 bases and V by 1 base; bases with no gene match: 9. Germline V gene data show CDR1 as MNHEY and CDR2 as SMNVEV (reference sequence). CDR3 size: 15 residues. CDR3 sequence: CASSLYTGGEVPQYF. The CDR3 coding sequence is TGTGCCAGCAGTTTATACACAGGGGGCGAGGTGCCCCAGTACTTC.

The chain carries TRBV13 and TRBJ2-1, with D tentatively TRBD2 (6 bases). The CDR3 sequence is 15 residues long. The V and J ends lost 2 bases and 5 bases respectively, with 13 bases between them. Per the germline V gene, CDR1 is PRHDT and CDR2 is FYEKMQ (reference sequence). This chain's CDR3 is CASSLRAGSDNEQFF. The CDR3 DNA reads as TGTGCCAGCAGCTTAAGGGCGGGATCTGACAATGAGCAGTTCTTC. Looking up the rest from reference TRBV13 and TRBJ2-1 gives the full variable domain: AAGVIQSPRHLIKEKRETATLKCYPIPRHDTVYWYQQGPGQDPQFLISFYEKMQSDKGSIPDRFSAQQFSDYHSELNMSSLELGDSALYFCASSLRAGSDNEQFFGPGTRLTVL.

The rearrangement uses TRBV19 and TRBJ1-1; D perhaps matches TRBD1 (5 bases). In germline, CDR1 is LNHDA, CDR2 SQIVND (reference sequence). V lost 3 bases to trimming and J lost 7 bases, with 9 bases between them. The CDR3 is 12 amino acids. CDR3 sequence: CASSMWGNEAFF. Written as DNA, the CDR3 is TGTGCCAGTAGTATGTGGGGCAATGAAGCTTTCTTT.

The chain couples TRBV18 to TRBJ2-5, with D perhaps matching TRBD1 (6 bases). The germline CDR1 and CDR2 sequences are KGHSH and LQKENI. The CDR3 length is 14 residues. V was trimmed by 3 bases and J by 5 bases, leaving 13 bases between them. The CDR3 is CASSPLTGIETQYF. CDR3 DNA: TGTGCCAGCTCACCCCTCACAGGGATTGAGACCCAGTACTTC. Looking up the rest from reference TRBV18 and TRBJ2-5 gives the full variable domain: NAGVMQNPRHLVRRRGQEARLRCSPMKGHSHVYWYRQLPEEGLKFMVYLQKENIIDESGMPKERFSAEFPKEGPSILRIQQVVRGDSAAYFCASSPLTGIETQYFGPGTRLLVL.

This chain uses TRBV27 with TRBJ1-1; 7 bases are shared with TRBD1. J lost 6 bases, V lost 3 bases, and 10 bases had no gene match. In germline, CDR1 is MNHEY, CDR2 SMNVEV (reference sequence). The CDR3 consists of 15 residues. CDR3 loop: CASSFKGQRGAEAFF. The DNA of the CDR3 is TGTGCCAGCAGTTTTAAGGGACAGCGTGGAGCTGAAGCTTTCTTT.

The V call is TRBV5-1, the J call TRBJ2-1; 13 bases are shared with TRBD2. J gave up 2 bases and V 7 bases, and 6 bases lay outside the gene matches. Per germline, CDR1 SGHRS and CDR2 YFSETQ. The CDR3 is 16 amino acids. The CDR3 DNA follows: TGCGCCAGCGGAAAAACTAGCGGGAGGGCCTACAATGAGCAGTTCTTC. Translated, it gives CASGKTSGRAYNEQFF.

This clone turned up a few times. The genes are TRBV11-3 and TRBJ2-2, with 8 bases fitting TRBD2. J gave up 6 bases and V 5 bases, and 8 bases lay outside the gene matches. The CDR3 covers 15 residues. CDR1 SGHNT and CDR2 YENEEA come from the germline V gene. Written as DNA, the CDR3 is TGTGCCAGCAGCGTACCGGGACTAGAGGCCGGGGAGCTGTTTTTT. Its protein product is CASSVPGLEAGELFF.

The rearrangement joins TRBV7-2 to TRBJ2-5; tentatively, D is TRBD2 (6 bases). Per germline, CDR1 SGHTA and CDR2 FQGNSA. The CDR3 consists of 14 residues. Trimming shortened V by 5 bases and J by 2 bases, and 12 bases separated the two germline ends. CDR3 coding DNA: TGTGCCAGCAGCCCCGTCGGACTACAAGAGACCCAGTACTTC. This codes for CASSPVGLQETQYF.

The V gene is TRBV10-3, the J gene TRBJ2-1, with TRBD2 identical over 8 bases. The ends lost 6 bases at V and 7 bases at J; junction bases unmatched: 8. This CDR3 is 14 amino acids long. Germline values: CDR1 ENHRY, CDR2 SYGVKD. In DNA form, the CDR3 reads TGTGCCATCAGCCCGGGACTAGTTGGGAATGAGCAGTTCTTC. Its translation: CAISPGLVGNEQFF.

A word on this clone: One end of the junction is discordant with germline, which a read error may explain. The chain uses TRBV2 and TRBJ2-7, with 13 bases aligning to TRBD2. Germline CDR1 reads SNHLY; CDR2 reads FYNNEI. The CDR3 sequence is 15 residues long. The CDR3 DNA reads TGTGCCAGCAGCGAAGGACTAGCGGGAGTGACCGAGCAGTACTTC. Its translation is CASSEGLAGVTEQYF.

The gene calls are TRBV4-2 and TRBJ2-3; TRBD2 aligns across 9 bases. The CDR3 is 18 residues long. In germline, CDR1 is LGHNA, CDR2 YNFKEQ. V was clipped by 0 bases and J by 2 bases; unmatched bases: 9. Written as DNA, the CDR3 is TGTGCCAGCAGCCAAGAACTCGGGCTAGCGGGGTACACAGATACGCAGTATTTT. This codes for CASSQELGLAGYTDTQYF.

The rearrangement links TRBV28 to TRBJ2-4; D is undetermined. The CDR3 is 14 residues long. Looked up from germline, CDR1 is MDHEN and CDR2 is SYDVKM. With 2 bases removed from V and 1 base from J, the gap between germline ends came to 6 bases. In DNA form, the CDR3 reads TGTGCCAGCAGTTTAATGTCGGCCAAAAACATTCAGTACTTC. Residues: CASSLMSAKNIQYF.

CDR3 protein: CASSADLAGPNTGELFF. The CDR3 nucleotides read TGTGCCAGCAGCGCCGACTTAGCGGGACCAAACACCGGGGAGCTGTTTTTT. The chain links TRBV9 to TRBJ2-2; 8 positions match TRBD2. CDR1 and CDR2 (germline): SGDLS, YYNGEE. CDR3 length equals 17 residues. The trim removed 3 bases at V and 2 bases at J, leaving 9 bases unmatched.

The V gene is TRBV6-5, the J gene TRBJ1-4, with D possibly being TRBD1 (6 bases). This CDR3 region has 13 residues. The V end lost 5 bases, the J end lost 12 bases, and 16 bases lay between the germline ends. The V gene's germline CDR1 is MNHEY and CDR2 SVGAGI. CDR3 sequence: CASSPNRDRELFF. CDR3 nucleotide sequence: TGTGCCAGCAGTCCAAACAGGGATCGGGAACTGTTTTTT.

The chain is built from TRBV9 and TRBJ2-2, with D possibly TRBD2 on 5 matching bases. The CDR3 length is 16 residues. The germline V gene has CDR1 SGDLS and CDR2 YYNGEE. Deletions cut 0 bases from V and 0 bases from J, with 9 bases between. The CDR3: CASSVGGHPNTGELFF. The CDR3 coding sequence is TGTGCCAGCAGCGTAGGAGGGCATCCGAACACCGGGGAGCTGTTTTTT.

The V call is TRBV6-6, the J call TRBJ1-1, with 7 positions matching TRBD1. V lost 2 bases to trimming and J lost 1 base; unmatched junction nucleotides: 1. The CDR3 is 14 residues long. Germline V gene data show CDR1 as MNHNY and CDR2 as SVGAGI (reference sequence). The CDR3 protein is CASSYPGGNTEAFF. The DNA of the CDR3 is TGTGCCAGCAGTTACCCAGGGGGGAACACTGAAGCTTTCTTT.

This clone turned up a few times. The V gene is TRBV5-1, the J gene TRBJ2-3, with D tentatively TRBD1 (5 bases). In germline, CDR1 is SGHRS, CDR2 YFSETQ. The CDR3 contains 15 residues. The germline V and J ends were trimmed by 0 bases and 7 bases, with 15 bases remaining between them. This chain's CDR3 is CASSLGLGREYTQYF. As DNA, the CDR3 is TGCGCCAGCAGCTTGGGCCTAGGCAGGGAATATACGCAGTATTTT.

This clone was found once. The chain joins TRBV28 to TRBJ2-7; tentatively, D is TRBD2 (6 bases). Germline CDR1 reads MDHEN; CDR2 reads SYDVKM. Trimming cost V 1 base and J 2 bases, with 9 bases left between them. CDR3 length: 14 residues. The CDR3 protein is CASSLSGRTYEQYF. The CDR3, as DNA: TGTGCCAGCAGTTTATCCGGGAGAACCTACGAGCAGTACTTC.